The text below deals with one T cell receptor (beta chain). Its antigen is unknown. Within one base of it there is no much larger clone, and no base qualities were kept. Based on the germline V gene, the CDR1 and CDR2 sequences are SGHTA and FQGNSA. V trim: 5 bases; J trim: 5 bases; unmatched bases: 6. From its cysteine to its phenylalanine, the CDR3 spans 14 amino acids. Only the CDR3 portion is preserved as DNA: 42 bases, with reading frame beginning at the first base. These data belong to a study of T cell responses to AZD1222 COVID-19 vaccine (TCRdb year 2021). Concerning the study at large: AZD1222 recipients whose second dose came at about 4 weeks and those whose second dose came at about 12 weeks were combined into one group, since spike-specific TCR depth and breadth did not differ between the two schedules. TCR sequencing was performed for more than 230 trial participants, of whom about 200 were given two doses of AZD1222 and about 25 were given two doses of MenACWY control vaccine. Trial participants were enrolled into age subgroups of 18-55, 56-69 and 70-plus years, which contained about 150, 27 and 61 TCR-sequenced participants, respectively.

What the work shows at the level of the full study, not this receptor alone: Participants were mostly white British, with more females than males. The authors suggested clonal diversity may have been underestimated. Reportedly, almost half of the unique spike-specific TCRs recognized epitopes lying outside the regions that are mutated in the B.1.351 and B.1.1.7 variants. CD4 TCRs associated with the vaccine covered the entire spike protein, and the dominant responses were in regions 160-218 and 743-854. After two AZD1222 doses, spike-specific TCR breadth and depth were significantly higher than at day 0 and than in MenACWY recipients. The 56-69-year group was small, and its depth increase did not reach significance, likely because of low power. No day 14 peak-response samples were available, so repertoires were characterized only after the peak T cell response. Only five to seven AZD1222 recipients were SARS-CoV-2 seropositive at baseline, limiting conclusions about previously exposed vaccinees.

The CDR3 regions of human TCRbeta chains were analyzed by immunosequencing. The authors processed their data as follows. TCRs in the repertoires were matched against a reference library of SARS-CoV-2-specific TCRs that had been generated with the MIRA antigen-specificity platform. Breadth meant the fraction of unique TCRs that were SARS-CoV-2-associated, whereas depth meant the fraction of total T cells that were SARS-CoV-2-associated. Using the MIRA data, each spike-specific TCR was mapped to the spike region that the TCR reacts to and placed in a CD4 or CD8 class. Log10-transformed breadth and depth values were compared by one-way ANOVA with Sidak's multiple comparisons tests. What TCRdb holds here is the immuneACCESS table cut down to in-frame rearrangements. Part of the clones is not present; checked against another copy, under half of the missing clones reflect an unresolved V gene, and the others are unexplained. V, J and clone size are those of that table, while D and trimming were read from the DNA. The sample includes 130,000 to 150,000 clones, with about 91% observed a single time. The ten most abundant clones make up around 1.9% of the sample.

Taken with the paper, the label for time point translates to: baseline before first vaccination. Vaccinee samples came from UK trials COV001 and COV002, including a single-blind randomized controlled phase 2/3 trial of AZD1222 (ChAdOx1 nCoV-19) in healthy adults. Trial participant PBMC samples were collected at day 0 and day 28 after the second dose for TCRbeta chain sequencing. Recombination joined TRBV7-2 with TRBJ2-7, and TRBD1 matches 10 of the central bases. Sequencing used peripheral blood, obtained on day 0 of AZD1222 vaccination. The source of this sequence is an adult in good health. The DNA is as follows: TGTGCCAGCAGCCCGGGGACAGGGGAGAACGAGCAGTACTTC. It translates to CASSPGTGENEQYF.